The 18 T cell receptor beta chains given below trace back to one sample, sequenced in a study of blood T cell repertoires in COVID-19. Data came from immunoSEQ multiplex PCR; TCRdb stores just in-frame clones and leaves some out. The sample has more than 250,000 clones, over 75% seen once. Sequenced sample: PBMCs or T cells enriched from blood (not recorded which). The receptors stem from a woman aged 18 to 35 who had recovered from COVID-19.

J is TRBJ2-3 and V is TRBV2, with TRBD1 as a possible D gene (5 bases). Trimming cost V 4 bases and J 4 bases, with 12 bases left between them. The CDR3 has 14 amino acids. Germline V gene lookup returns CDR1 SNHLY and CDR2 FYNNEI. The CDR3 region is CASSGTLGADTQYF. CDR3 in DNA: TGTGCCAGCAGTGGGACCCTAGGGGCAGATACGCAGTATTTT.

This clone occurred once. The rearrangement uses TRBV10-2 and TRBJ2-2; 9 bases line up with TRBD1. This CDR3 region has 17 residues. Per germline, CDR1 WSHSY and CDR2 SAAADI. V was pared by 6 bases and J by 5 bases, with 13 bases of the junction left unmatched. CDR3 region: CASRATPGQGHTGELFF. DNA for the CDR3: TGCGCCAGCAGAGCAACTCCGGGACAGGGTCATACCGGGGAGCTGTTTTTT.

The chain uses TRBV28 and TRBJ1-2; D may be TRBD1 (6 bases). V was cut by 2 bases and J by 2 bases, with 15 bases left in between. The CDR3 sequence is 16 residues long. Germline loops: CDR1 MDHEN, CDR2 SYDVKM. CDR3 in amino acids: CASSLGGTSLNYGYTF. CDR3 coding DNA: TGTGCCAGCAGTTTAGGGGGCACATCCCTAAACTATGGCTACACCTTC.

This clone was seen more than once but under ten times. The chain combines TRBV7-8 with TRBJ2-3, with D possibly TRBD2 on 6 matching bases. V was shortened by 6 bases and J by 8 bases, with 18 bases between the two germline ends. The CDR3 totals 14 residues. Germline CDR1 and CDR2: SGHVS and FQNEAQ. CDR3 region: CASRRIAATGTQYF. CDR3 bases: TGTGCCAGCAGGCGAATAGCGGCCACGGGTACGCAGTATTTT.

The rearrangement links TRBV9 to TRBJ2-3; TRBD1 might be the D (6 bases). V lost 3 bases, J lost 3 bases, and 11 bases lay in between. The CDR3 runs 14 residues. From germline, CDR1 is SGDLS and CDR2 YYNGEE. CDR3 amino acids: CASSGGRWTDTQYF. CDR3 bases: TGTGCCAGCAGCGGGGGGCGTTGGACAGATACGCAGTATTTT.

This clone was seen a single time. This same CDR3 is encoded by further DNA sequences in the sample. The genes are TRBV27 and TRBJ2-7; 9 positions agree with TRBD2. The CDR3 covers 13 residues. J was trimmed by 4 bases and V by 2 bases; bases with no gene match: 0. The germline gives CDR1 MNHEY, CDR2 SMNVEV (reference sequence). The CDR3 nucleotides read TGTGCCAGCAGTTTAGCGGGAGGGTACGAGCAGTACTTC. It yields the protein CASSLAGGYEQYF.

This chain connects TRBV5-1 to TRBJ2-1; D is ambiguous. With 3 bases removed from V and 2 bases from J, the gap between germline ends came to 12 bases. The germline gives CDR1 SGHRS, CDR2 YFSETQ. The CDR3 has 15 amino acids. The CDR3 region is CASSSHISPYNEQFF. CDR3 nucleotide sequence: TGCGCCAGCAGCTCCCATATAAGCCCCTACAATGAGCAGTTCTTC.

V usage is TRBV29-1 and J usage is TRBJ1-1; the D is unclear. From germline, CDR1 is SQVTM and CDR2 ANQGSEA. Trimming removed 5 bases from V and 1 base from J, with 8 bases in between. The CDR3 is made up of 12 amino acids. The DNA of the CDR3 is TGCAGCGTTCCGTCAGGGAACACTGAAGCTTTCTTT. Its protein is CSVPSGNTEAFF. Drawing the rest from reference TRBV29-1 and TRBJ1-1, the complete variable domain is SAVISQKPSRDICQRGTSLTIQCQVDSQVTMMFWYRQQPGQSLTLIATANQGSEATYESGFVIDKFPISRPNLTFSTLTVSNMSPEDSSIYLCSVPSGNTEAFFGQGTRLTVV.

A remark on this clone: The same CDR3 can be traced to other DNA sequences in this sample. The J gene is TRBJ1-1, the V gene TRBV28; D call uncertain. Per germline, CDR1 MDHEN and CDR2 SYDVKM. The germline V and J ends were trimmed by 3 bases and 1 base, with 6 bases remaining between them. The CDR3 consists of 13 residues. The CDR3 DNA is TGTGCCAGCAGTTTGGGCAGGAACACTGAAGCTTTCTTT. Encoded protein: CASSLGRNTEAFF.

The CDR3 bases are TGTGCCAGCAGTCATCATACCGGGGAGCTGTTTTTT. It translates to CASSHHTGELFF. This chain uses TRBV3-1 (or the pseudogene TRBV3-2) with TRBJ2-2; D remains unclear. V was cut by 6 bases and J by 5 bases, with 7 bases left in between. CDR1 LGHDT and CDR2 YNNKEL come from the germline V gene (reference sequence). This CDR3 has 12 residues.

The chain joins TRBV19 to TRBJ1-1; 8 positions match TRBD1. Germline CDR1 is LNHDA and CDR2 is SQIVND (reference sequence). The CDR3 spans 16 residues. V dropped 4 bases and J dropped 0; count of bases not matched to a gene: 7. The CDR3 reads CASSRRTGNMNTEAFF. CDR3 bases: TGTGCCAGTAGTAGAAGGACAGGGAACATGAACACTGAAGCTTTCTTT.

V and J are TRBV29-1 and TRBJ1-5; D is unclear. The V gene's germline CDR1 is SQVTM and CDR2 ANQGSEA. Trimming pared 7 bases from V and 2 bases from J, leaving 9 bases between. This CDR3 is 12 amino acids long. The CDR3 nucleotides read TGCAGCGCCGGGGATGGCAATCAGCCCCAGCATTTT. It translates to CSAGDGNQPQHF.

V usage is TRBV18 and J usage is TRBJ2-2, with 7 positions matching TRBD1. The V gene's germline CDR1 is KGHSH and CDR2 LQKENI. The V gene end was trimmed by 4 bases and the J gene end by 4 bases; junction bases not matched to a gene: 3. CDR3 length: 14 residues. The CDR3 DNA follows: TGTGCCAGCTCACGAGACAGGGTCACCGGGGAGCTGTTTTTT. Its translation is CASSRDRVTGELFF.

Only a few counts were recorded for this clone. DNA of the CDR3: TGTGCCAGCAGCGTAGGGGACAGGGATCACGAGCAGTACTTC. It yields the protein CASSVGDRDHEQYF. The V call is TRBV9, the J call TRBJ2-7, with TRBD1 matching over 9 bases. Losses at the gene ends were 0 bases for V and 5 bases for J; bases not matched to a gene: 3. Per the germline V gene, CDR1 is SGDLS and CDR2 is YYNGEE. The CDR3 length is 14 residues. The entire variable domain, with the rest obtained from reference TRBV9 and TRBJ2-7, is as follows: DSGVTQTPKHLITATGQRVTLRCSPRSGDLSVYWYQQSLDQGLQFLIQYYNGEERAKGNILERFSAQQFPDLHSELNLSSLELGDSALYFCASSVGDRDHEQYFGPGTRLTVT.

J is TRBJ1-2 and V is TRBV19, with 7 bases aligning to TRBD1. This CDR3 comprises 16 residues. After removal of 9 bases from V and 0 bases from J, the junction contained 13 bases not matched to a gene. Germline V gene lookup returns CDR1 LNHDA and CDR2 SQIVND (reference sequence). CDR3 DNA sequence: TGTGCCAGCACTTCCGGCCGAGGGGGCCCTAACTATGGCTACACCTTC. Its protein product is CASTSGRGGPNYGYTF. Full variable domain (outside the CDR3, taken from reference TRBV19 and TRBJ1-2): DGGITQSPKYLFRKEGQNVTLSCEQNLNHDAMYWYRQDPGQGLRLIYYSQIVNDFQKGDIAEGYSVSREKKESFPLTVTSAQKNPTAFYLCASTSGRGGPNYGYTFGSGTRLTVV.

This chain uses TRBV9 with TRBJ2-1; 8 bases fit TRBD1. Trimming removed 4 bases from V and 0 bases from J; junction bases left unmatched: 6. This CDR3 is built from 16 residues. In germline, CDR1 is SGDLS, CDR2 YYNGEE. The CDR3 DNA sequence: TGTGCCAGCAGCCAGGGGGCCGCCAGCTCCTACAATGAGCAGTTCTTC. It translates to CASSQGAASSYNEQFF.

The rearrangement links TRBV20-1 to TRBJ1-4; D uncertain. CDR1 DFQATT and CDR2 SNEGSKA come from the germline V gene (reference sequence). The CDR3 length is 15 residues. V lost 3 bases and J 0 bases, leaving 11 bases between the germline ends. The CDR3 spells CSASLDTSTNEKLFF. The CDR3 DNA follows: TGCAGTGCTAGTTTAGACACTTCAACTAATGAAAAACTGTTTTTT.

CDR3 nucleotides: TGCGCCAGCAGCGGCCAAGGGGGCAATCAGCCCCAGCATTTT. This sequence encodes CASSGQGGNQPQHF. J is TRBJ1-5 and V is TRBV5-1, with D perhaps TRBD1 (5 bases). CDR3 length equals 14 residues. The germline CDR1 and CDR2 sequences are SGHRS and YFSETQ. Trimming took off 4 bases at V and 2 bases at J, with 10 bases between the two ends.